This TCR beta chain was identified during a study of shared clonotypes between healthy human individuals. Study in general: There were three CD4 naive, three CD4 memory, two CD8 naive and one CD8 memory plates per donor.

Naive CD8 cells comprised CD45RO-negative, CCR7-positively selected cells, excluding terminally differentiated effector memory CD45RA+ cells. Splitting of each subset's genomic DNA was done evenly across several immunoSEQ plates. Sorted-subset replicate PCR reactions were performed with approximately 0.2 ug DNA, corresponding to tens of thousands of T cell genomes. Sequencing used immunoSEQ multiplex PCR; TCRdb keeps in-frame clones, though not all of them. Altogether 550,000 to 750,000 clones are present, roughly 94% being singletons, with the ten largest covering approximately 24%. The sequenced sample was naive CD8+ T cells sorted from blood. The receptor was isolated from a man under 40 in good health.

The CDR3, as DNA: TGTGCCAGCAGTTTTGCTAGCGGGCTTGCCTACAATGAGCAGTTCTTC. This sequence encodes CASSFASGLAYNEQFF. The chain recombines TRBV27 with TRBJ2-1; 8 bases agree with TRBD2. Germline-derived CDR1 and CDR2 are MNHEY and SMNVEV (reference sequence). The ends lost 3 bases at V and 2 bases at J; junction bases unmatched: 6. The CDR3 runs 16 residues.